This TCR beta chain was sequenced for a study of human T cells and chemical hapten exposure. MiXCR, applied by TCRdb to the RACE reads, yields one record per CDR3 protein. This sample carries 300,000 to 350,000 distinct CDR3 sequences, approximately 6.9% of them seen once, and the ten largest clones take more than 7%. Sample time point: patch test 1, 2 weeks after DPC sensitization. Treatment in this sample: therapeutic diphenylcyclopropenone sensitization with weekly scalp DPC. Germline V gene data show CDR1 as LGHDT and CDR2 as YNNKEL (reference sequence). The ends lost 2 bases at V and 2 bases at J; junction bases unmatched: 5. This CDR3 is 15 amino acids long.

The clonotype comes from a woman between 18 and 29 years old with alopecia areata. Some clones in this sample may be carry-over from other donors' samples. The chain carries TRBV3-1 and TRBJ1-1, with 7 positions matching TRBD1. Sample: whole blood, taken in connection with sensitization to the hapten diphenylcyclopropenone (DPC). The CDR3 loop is CASSQTRQGNTEAFF. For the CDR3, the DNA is TGTGCCAGCAGCCAAACCCGACAGGGAAACACTGAAGCTTTCTTT.